These 4 T cell receptor beta chains share one sample of origin, sequenced in a study of T cell responses to AZD1222 COVID-19 vaccine. Assay: immunoSEQ multiplex PCR; the TCRdb copy retains only in-frame clones and omits some. The sample has approximately 93,000 clones, 75% to 90% seen once. This material consisted of peripheral blood, taken 28 days after the second AZD1222 dose. Receptor source: an adult who received the AZD1222 COVID-19 vaccine.

This chain joins TRBV15 and TRBJ2-7, with TRBD1 identical over 7 bases. Trimming at V came to 3 bases and at J to 7 bases, leaving 3 bases not matched to a gene. This CDR3 comprises 12 residues. Germline assignment: CDR1 LNHNV and CDR2 YYDKDF (reference sequence). The CDR3 sequence: CATSRTGQEQYF. DNA of the CDR3: TGTGCCACCAGCAGGACAGGGCAGGAGCAGTACTTC.

Only one count was recorded for this clone. The gene calls are TRBV7-9 and TRBJ2-5; 9 nucleotides align to TRBD1. This CDR3 has 16 residues. V shed 5 bases and J 4 bases; nucleotides not matched to a gene: 11. The germline gives CDR1 SEHNR, CDR2 FQNEAQ (reference sequence). CDR3 protein: CASSAYRGPWRETQYF. CDR3 in DNA: TGTGCCAGCAGCGCCTACAGGGGGCCCTGGAGAGAGACCCAGTACTTC.

The V gene is TRBV18, the J gene TRBJ1-2; D is perhaps TRBD1 (6 bases). Trimming took 2 bases from V and 7 from J, leaving 23 bases between them. This CDR3 is 17 amino acids long. The germline gives CDR1 KGHSH, CDR2 LQKENI. Here the CDR3 reads CASSPSPPGQGVGGYTF. CDR3 DNA sequence: TGTGCCAGCTCACCATCCCCTCCGGGACAAGGGGTAGGTGGCTACACCTTC.

The chain has TRBV5-5 and TRBJ1-5; 9 bases are a match to TRBD1. CDR1 is SGHKS and CDR2 is YYEKEE in the germline V gene (reference sequence). The CDR3 has 15 residues. V trimming: 4 bases; J trimming: 1 base; junction bases outside the gene matches: 3. CDR3 nucleotide sequence: TGTGCCAGCAGCAGGGACAGGGCCAGCAATCAGCCCCAGCATTTT. It yields the protein CASSRDRASNQPQHF. Filled out from reference TRBV5-5 and TRBJ1-5, the complete variable domain reads DAGVTQSPTHLIKTRGQQVTLRCSPISGHKSVSWYQQVLGQGPQFIFQYYEKEERGRGNFPDRFSARQFPNYSSELNVNALLLGDSALYLCASSRDRASNQPQHFGDGTRLSIL.